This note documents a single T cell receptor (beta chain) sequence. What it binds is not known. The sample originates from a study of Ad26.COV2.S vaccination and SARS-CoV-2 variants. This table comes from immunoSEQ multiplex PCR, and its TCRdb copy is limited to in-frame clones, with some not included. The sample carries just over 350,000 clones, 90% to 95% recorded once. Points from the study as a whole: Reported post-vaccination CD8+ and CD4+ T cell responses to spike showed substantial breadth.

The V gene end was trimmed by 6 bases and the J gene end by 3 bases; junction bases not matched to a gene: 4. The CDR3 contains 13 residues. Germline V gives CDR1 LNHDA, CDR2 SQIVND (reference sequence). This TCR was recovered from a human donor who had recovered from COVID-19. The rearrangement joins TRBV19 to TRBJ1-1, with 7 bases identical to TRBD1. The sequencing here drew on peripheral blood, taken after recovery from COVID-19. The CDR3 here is CASSTGEDTEAFF. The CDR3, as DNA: TGTGCCAGTAGCACAGGGGAAGACACTGAAGCTTTCTTT.